This T cell receptor (beta chain) was observed in a study of graft-versus-host responses after intestinal transplantation. Findings of the study overall: The study associated peak circulating GvH clone levels with early post-transplant HvG declines.

Notes on this clone: Its specificity is unknown.

Profiling relied on immunoSEQ multiplex PCR, and the TCRdb table lists in-frame clones only, not all of them. The sample lists approximately 92,000 clones, 80% to 95% occurring once. Trimming pared 3 bases from V and 3 bases from J, leaving 16 bases between. Germline CDR1 is WSHSY and CDR2 is SAAADI. The CDR3 covers 16 residues. This TCR came from a human donor who received an intestinal transplant. This chain uses TRBV10-2 with TRBJ2-3; no firm D call. The sequences come from unstimulated CD8+ T cells sorted from spleen or lymph node cells, collected before intestinal transplant. CDR3 coding DNA: TGCGCCAGCAGTGAAGGCTACACCTCGTTTACAGATACGCAGTATTTT. It translates to CASSEGYTSFTDTQYF.